This T cell receptor beta chain was captured in a study of CD8 T cells in ankylosing spondylitis. V lost 3 bases, J lost 1 base, and 8 bases stayed unmatched. Germline V gene sequence: CDR1 SEHNR, CDR2 FQNEAQ (reference sequence). This CDR3 is 17 amino acids long. Study-level points and caveats: Within ankylosing spondylitis blood, a TCR beta motif made up of roughly eight highly homologous variants appeared to be characteristic.

Points on this clonotype: Its antigen is still unknown.

Researchers built TCR beta libraries using quantitative 5'-RACE with molecular barcodes. TCRdb recomputed calls from the 5' RACE reads with MiXCR, one row per CDR3 protein. The repertoire includes approximately 400,000 distinct CDR3 sequences, about 24% of them detected once, and under 0.9% sits in the top ten. This sequence was found in a male donor with ankylosing spondylitis. The specimen was blood, either unsorted or a sorted T cell fraction (not recorded which). V and J are TRBV7-9 and TRBJ2-3; 9 bases fit TRBD2. The CDR3 spells CASSLILAGARTDTQYF. The CDR3 nucleotides read TGTGCCAGCAGCTTGATATTAGCGGGAGCCCGCACAGATACGCAGTATTTT.